This T cell receptor (beta chain) is from a study of long-term antiretroviral therapy in people with HIV. For the study at large: The study's earliest collections predate the 2015 immediate-ART recommendation by about a decade.

Study outcomes and limitations: The repertoire was dominated at all time points by clones expanded before ART.

The authors ran the immunoSEQ assay, v3.0, at survey level. TCRdb's copy holds only in-frame clones and misses some; the assay was immunoSEQ multiplex PCR. The profile shows some 19,000 clones, more than 75% of them singletons. In the case of this clone: The target antigen is unknown.

The trim removed 8 bases at V and 6 bases at J, leaving 5 bases unmatched. CDR3 length: 12 amino acids. The germline CDR1 and CDR2 sequences are MDHEN and SYDVKM. The chain is built from TRBV28 and TRBJ1-1; TRBD1 matches 8 bases. The sample in question was unsorted PBMCs, obtained approximately 2.5 years after starting antiretroviral therapy. This TCR came from a woman between 45 and 60 years old with HIV. Here the CDR3 reads CASVGQGAEAFF. The DNA for the CDR3 is TGTGCCAGCGTTGGACAGGGCGCTGAAGCTTTCTTT. Filled out from reference TRBV28 and TRBJ1-1, the complete variable domain reads DVKVTQSSRYLVKRTGEKVFLECVQDMDHENMFWYRQDPGLGLRLIYFSYDVKMKEKGDIPEGYSVSREKKERFSLILESASTNQTSMYLCASVGQGAEAFFGQGTRLTVV.